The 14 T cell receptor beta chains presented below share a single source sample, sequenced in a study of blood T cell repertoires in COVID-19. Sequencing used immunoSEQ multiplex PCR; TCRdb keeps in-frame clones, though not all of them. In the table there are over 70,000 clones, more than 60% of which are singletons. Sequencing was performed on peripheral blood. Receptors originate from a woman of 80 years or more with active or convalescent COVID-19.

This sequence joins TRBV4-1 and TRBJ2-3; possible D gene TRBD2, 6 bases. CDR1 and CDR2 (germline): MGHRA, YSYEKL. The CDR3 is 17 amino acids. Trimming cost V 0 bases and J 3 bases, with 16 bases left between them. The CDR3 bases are TGCGCCAGCAGCCAAGATAACTGGGGGGACGGGACAGATACGCAGTATTTT. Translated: CASSQDNWGDGTDTQYF.

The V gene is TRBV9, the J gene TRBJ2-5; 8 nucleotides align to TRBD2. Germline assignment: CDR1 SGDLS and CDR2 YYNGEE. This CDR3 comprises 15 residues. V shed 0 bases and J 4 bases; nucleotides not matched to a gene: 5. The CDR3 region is CASSVGGLEGETQYF. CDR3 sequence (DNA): TGTGCCAGCAGCGTAGGGGGACTAGAGGGAGAGACCCAGTACTTC.

As DNA, the CDR3 is TGTGCTAGTGGTTCGGGTTCAAACTATGGCTACACCTTC. Translated: CASGSGSNYGYTF. This chain connects TRBV12-5 to TRBJ1-2; D remains unclear. Germline lookup yields CDR1 LGHNT and CDR2 FRNRAP. V was cut by 4 bases and J by 2 bases, with 8 bases left in between. The CDR3 runs to 13 residues.

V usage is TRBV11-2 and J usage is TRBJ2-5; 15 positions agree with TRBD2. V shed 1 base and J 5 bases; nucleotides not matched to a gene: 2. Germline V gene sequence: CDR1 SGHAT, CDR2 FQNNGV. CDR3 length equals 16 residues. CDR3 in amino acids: CASSLAGTSGRETQYF. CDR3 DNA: TGTGCCAGCAGCTTAGCCGGGACTAGCGGGAGGGAGACCCAGTACTTC.

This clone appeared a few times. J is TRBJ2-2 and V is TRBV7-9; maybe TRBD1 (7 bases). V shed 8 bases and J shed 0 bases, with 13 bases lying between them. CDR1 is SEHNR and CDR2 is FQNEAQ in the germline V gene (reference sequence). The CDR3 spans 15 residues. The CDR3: CASDRGTANTGELFF. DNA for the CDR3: TGTGCCAGCGACCGCGGGACAGCGAACACCGGGGAGCTGTTTTTT.

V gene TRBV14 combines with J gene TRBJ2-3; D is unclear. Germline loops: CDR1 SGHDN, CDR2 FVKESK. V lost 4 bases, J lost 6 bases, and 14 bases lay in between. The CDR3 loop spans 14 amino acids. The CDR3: CASSPSAAPDTQYF. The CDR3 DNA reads TGTGCCAGCAGCCCATCGGCGGCACCCGATACGCAGTATTTT.

The DNA of the CDR3 is TGTGCCAGCAGCAAAGGACAGGGAGGCTCCTATAATTCACCCCTCCACTTT. This codes for CASSKGQGGSYNSPLHF. The genes are TRBV7-2 and TRBJ1-6, with 8 bases identical to TRBD1. V trimming: 5 bases; J trimming: 0 bases; junction bases outside the gene matches: 6. This CDR3 is built from 17 residues. CDR1 is SGHTA, CDR2 FQGNSA, per germline.

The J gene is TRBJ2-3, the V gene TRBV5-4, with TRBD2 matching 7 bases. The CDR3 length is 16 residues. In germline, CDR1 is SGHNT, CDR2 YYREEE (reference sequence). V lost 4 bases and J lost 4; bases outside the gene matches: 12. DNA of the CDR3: TGTGCCAGCAGCCCCGGGGGAATTGGGAGGGCAGATACGCAGTATTTT. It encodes CASSPGGIGRADTQYF.

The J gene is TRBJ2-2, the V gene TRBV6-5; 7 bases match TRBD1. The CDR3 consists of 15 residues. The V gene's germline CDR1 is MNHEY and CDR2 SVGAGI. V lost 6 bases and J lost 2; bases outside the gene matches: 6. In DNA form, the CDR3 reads TGTGCCAGCAGACCCGGGACAGAAAACACCGGGGAGCTGTTTTTT. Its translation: CASRPGTENTGELFF.

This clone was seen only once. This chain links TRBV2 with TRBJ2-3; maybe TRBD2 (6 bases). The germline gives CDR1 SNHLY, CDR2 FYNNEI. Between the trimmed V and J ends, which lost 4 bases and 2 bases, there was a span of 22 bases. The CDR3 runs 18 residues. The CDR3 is CASSVLLIGGSNTDTQYF. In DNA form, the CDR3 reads TGTGCCAGCAGTGTACTGCTTATCGGGGGATCAAACACAGATACGCAGTATTTT.

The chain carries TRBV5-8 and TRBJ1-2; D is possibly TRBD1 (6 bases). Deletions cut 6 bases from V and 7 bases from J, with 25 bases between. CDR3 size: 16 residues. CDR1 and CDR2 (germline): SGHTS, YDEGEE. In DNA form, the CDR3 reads TGTGCCAGCACCCAAACCGGGACATGGATATTTCGTGGCTACACCTTC. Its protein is CASTQTGTWIFRGYTF.

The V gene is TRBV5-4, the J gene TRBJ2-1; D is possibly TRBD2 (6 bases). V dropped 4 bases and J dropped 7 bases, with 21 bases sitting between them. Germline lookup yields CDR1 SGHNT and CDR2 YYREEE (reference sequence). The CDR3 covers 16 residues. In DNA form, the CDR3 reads TGTGCCAGCAGCCCCGGGACTCCGCTTACAATGAATGAGCAGTTCTTC. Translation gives CASSPGTPLTMNEQFF. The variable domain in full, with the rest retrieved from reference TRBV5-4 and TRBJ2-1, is ETGVTQSPTHLIKTRGQQVTLRCSSQSGHNTVSWYQQALGQGPQFIFQYYREEENGRGNFPPRFSGLQFPNYSSELNVNALELDDSALYLCASSPGTPLTMNEQFFGPGTRLTVL.

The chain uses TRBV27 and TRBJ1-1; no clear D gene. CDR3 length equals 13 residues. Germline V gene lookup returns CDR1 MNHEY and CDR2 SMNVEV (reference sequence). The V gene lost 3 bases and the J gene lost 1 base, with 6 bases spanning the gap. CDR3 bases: TGTGCCAGCAGTTTCAGGAAGAACACTGAAGCTTTCTTT. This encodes CASSFRKNTEAFF.

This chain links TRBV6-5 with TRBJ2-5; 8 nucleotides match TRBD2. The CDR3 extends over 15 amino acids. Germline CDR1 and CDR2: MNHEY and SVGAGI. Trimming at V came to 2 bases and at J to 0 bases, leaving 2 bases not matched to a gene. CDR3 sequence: CASSYVAGYQETQYF. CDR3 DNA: TGTGCCAGCAGTTACGTAGCGGGGTACCAAGAGACCCAGTACTTC.